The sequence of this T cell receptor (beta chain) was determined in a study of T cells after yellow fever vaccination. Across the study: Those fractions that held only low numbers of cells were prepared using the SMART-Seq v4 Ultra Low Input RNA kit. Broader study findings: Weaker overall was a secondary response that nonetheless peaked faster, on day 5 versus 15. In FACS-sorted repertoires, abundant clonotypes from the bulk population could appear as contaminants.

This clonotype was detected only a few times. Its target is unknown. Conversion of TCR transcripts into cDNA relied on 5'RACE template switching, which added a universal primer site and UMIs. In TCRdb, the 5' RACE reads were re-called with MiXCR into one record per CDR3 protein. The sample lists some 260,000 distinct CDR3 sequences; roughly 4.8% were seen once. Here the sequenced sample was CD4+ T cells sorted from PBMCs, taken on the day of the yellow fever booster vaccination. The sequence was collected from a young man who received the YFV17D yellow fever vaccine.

CDR3 DNA: TGTGCCAGCAGCTTGTCTCCAGGGGAAGCGGGAGGCTACACCTTC. Protein product: CASSLSPGEAGGYTF. This chain links TRBV5-5 with TRBJ1-2; D may be TRBD1 (6 bases). The V end was cut by 1 base, the J end by 8 bases, with 18 bases between. The germline V gene has CDR1 SGHKS and CDR2 YYEKEE (reference sequence). The CDR3 spans 15 residues.